The clone carrying this TCR beta chain was picked up many times. Its antigen is not known. The sample comes from a study of T-cell memory formation after mild COVID-19. TCRdb re-analysed the 5' RACE reads in MiXCR, keeping a single row per CDR3 protein. The sample carries under 300,000 distinct CDR3 sequences, roughly 16% recorded once. Study-wide points: Contracting CD4+ clones lay largely in CM and EM, with CD8+ ones residing in EMRA. Clones shrinking between day 15 and 85 showed a balanced CD4/CD8 split, and those that grew later tilted toward CD4+. Pre-infection memory contained some responding clones, which suggested that cross-reactive memory had joined.

The CDR3 contains 13 residues. V lost 1 base to trimming and J lost 4 bases, with 7 bases between them. Germline values: CDR1 SEHNR, CDR2 FQNEAQ (reference sequence). The chain joins TRBV7-9 to TRBJ2-5; D unresolved. Material: PBMCs or a T cell subset sorted from them (not recorded which). The clonotype comes from a man between 18 and 35 years old who had mild COVID-19 (a few samples of this study predate the infection). Cell type and time point are not known. CDR3 sequence reads: CASSLVSGETQYF. The CDR3 nucleotides are TGTGCCAGCAGCTTAGTTTCTGGAGAGACCCAGTACTTC.